A single sample is the source of the 7 T cell receptor beta chains below, sequenced in a study of vaccination and CD4 T cells after COVID-19. Treatment in this sample: roughly 10-day PBMC culture with coronavirus spike peptide pools or control peptides (ViraFEST assay). According to the study, CD4+ T cells from the unexposed donor were gathered ahead of the COVID-19 pandemic (2011-2018). For these TCRs, the target antigens are not known. The Oncomine TCR Beta short-read assay was applied to DNA of cultured CD4+ T cells. In TCRdb, the PCR reads were re-called with MiXCR into one record per CDR3 protein. This table holds fewer than 3,000 distinct CDR3 sequences, about a fifth found once. The specimen was CD4+ T cells from blood, cultured in vitro. The source is a human donor in good health.

The chain uses TRBV11-3 and TRBJ2-5; D is undetermined. This CDR3 is built from 13 residues. Deletions cut 2 bases from V and 7 bases from J, with 11 bases between. Germline CDR1 reads SGHNT; CDR2 reads YENEEA. The CDR3 is CASSLHSAGTQYF. The DNA of the CDR3 is TGTGCCAGCAGCTTACACAGTGCAGGGACCCAGTACTTC.

This chain connects TRBV7-2 to TRBJ2-7, with D possibly matching TRBD1 (5 bases). Germline V CDR1 and CDR2: SGHTA, FQGNSA. The CDR3 runs to 17 residues. Trimming took 1 base from V and 2 from J, leaving 18 bases between them. CDR3 in DNA: TGTGCCAGCAGCTTAGGTTCCTCTAGGGGTGGGACCTACGAGCAGTACTTC. Translating gives CASSLGSSRGGTYEQYF.

By its share, this clonotype is medium-sized (0.01 to 0.1%). This chain uses TRBV2 with TRBJ1-1; D gene uncertain. Per germline, CDR1 SNHLY and CDR2 FYNNEI. Trimming took off 7 bases at V and 6 bases at J, with 12 bases between the two ends. The CDR3 is made up of 12 amino acids. DNA for the CDR3: TGTGCCAGCAAGCTGACTCACGCTGAAGCTTTCTTT. Protein sequence: CASKLTHAEAFF.

The CDR3 here is CASSVARYPYNEQFF. In nucleotides, the CDR3 is TGTGCCAGCAGCGTAGCCAGATACCCCTACAATGAGCAGTTCTTC. The gene calls are TRBV9 and TRBJ2-1; D not certain. The germline CDR1 and CDR2 sequences are SGDLS and YYNGEE. There are 15 residues in the CDR3. Trimming took off 0 bases at V and 2 bases at J, with 9 bases between the two ends.

Sample share makes this clonotype medium-sized. This chain links TRBV20-1 with TRBJ1-1, with TRBD1 matching over 9 bases. This CDR3 contains 13 residues. Trimming cost V 7 bases and J 0 bases; bases outside gene matches: 3. From germline, CDR1 is DFQATT and CDR2 SNEGSKA (reference sequence). The CDR3 protein is CSVGQGMNTEAFF. The CDR3 DNA follows: TGCAGTGTGGGACAGGGTATGAACACTGAAGCTTTCTTT.

This rearrangement joins TRBV5-6 to TRBJ1-1; unclear D gene. V was clipped by 6 bases and J by 8 bases, with 11 bases between them. This CDR3 has 11 residues. The germline V gene encodes CDR1 SGHDT and CDR2 YYEEEE. CDR3 nucleotides: TGTGCCAGCACCTTCCGGGCCGAAGCTTTCTTT. Residues: CASTFRAEAFF.

The chain recombines TRBV6-2 or TRBV6-3 with TRBJ2-1, with 8 nucleotides matching TRBD1. Germline CDR1 MNHEY, CDR2 SVGEGT. The CDR3 extends over 13 amino acids. Losses at the gene ends were 6 bases for V and 6 bases for J; bases not matched to a gene: 4. The DNA of the CDR3 is TGTGCCAGCAGACCCACAGGGGGCAATGAGCAGTTCTTC. Translated: CASRPTGGNEQFF.